The 21 T cell receptor beta chains below were found in one sample sequenced in a study of T cells in Graves' hyperthyroidism and ophthalmopathy (dated by TCRdb to about 2019). The library was obtained by multiplex PCR. Sequencing used an Illumina HiSeq 2000. TCR beta CDR3 regions were amplified from RNA transcripts. The TCR CDR3 was subjected to a first round of RT-PCR using the HTBI primer set and the Qiagen OneStep RT-PCR kit. Through fastp at Q25 and MiXCR, TCRdb rebuilt clones from the public reads, retaining in-frame beta chains. Rows matching on CDR3 protein sequence are summarized as one entry with the most common DNA and genes. This sample comprises over 500,000 distinct CDR3 sequences, about 15% of them detected only once. 14% of the sample lies in the top ten. Sample: blood. The source is a woman in her 40s with Graves' hyperthyroidism.

This clonotype was seen ten or more times. V gene TRBV6-1 combines with J gene TRBJ2-7, with D perhaps TRBD1 (6 bases). Germline V gives CDR1 MNHNS, CDR2 SASEGT. This CDR3 has 14 amino acids. V lost 7 bases, J lost 5 bases, and 18 bases lay in between. The CDR3: CASTLQQGVHEQYF. For the CDR3, the DNA is TGTGCCAGCACCTTACAACAGGGTGTCCACGAGCAGTACTTC.

The J gene is TRBJ1-3, the V gene TRBV28; D not resolved. The CDR3 covers 15 residues. Germline-derived CDR1 and CDR2 are MDHEN and SYDVKM. V lost 3 bases and J 0 bases, leaving 9 bases between the germline ends. The CDR3 loop is CASSFLLSSGNTIYF. CDR3 nucleotide sequence: TGTGCCAGCAGTTTTTTACTGAGCTCTGGAAACACCATATATTTT.

This clonotype has a count of ten or more. This chain connects TRBV12-3 or TRBV12-4 to TRBJ2-7; D gene ambiguous. This CDR3 is built from 14 residues. V lost 6 bases, J lost 3 bases, and 15 bases lay in between. CDR3 sequence (DNA): TGTGCCAGCAGCCAAACCGGAACGGTCTACGAGCAGTACTTC. Its translation is CASSQTGTVYEQYF.

The rearrangement uses TRBV7-9 and TRBJ2-7, with TRBD1 matching 7 bases. This CDR3 is 14 amino acids long. Germline trimming cut 1 base from V and 5 bases from J; bases unmatched to any gene: 5. Germline V gene lookup returns CDR1 SEHNR and CDR2 FQNEAQ (reference sequence). The CDR3 region has the DNA TGTGCCAGCAGCTTAGAAGGGGGCATCGACGAGCAGTACTTC. Translating it yields CASSLEGGIDEQYF.

This clonotype was found many times. The chain joins TRBV6-1 to TRBJ2-1; 8 bases align to TRBD2. V lost 4 bases, J lost 3 bases, and 5 bases stayed unmatched. Germline values: CDR1 MNHNS, CDR2 SASEGT. The CDR3 is made up of 15 amino acids. The chain's CDR3 is CASSGREGFYNEQFF. CDR3 nucleotide sequence: TGTGCCAGCAGTGGACGGGAGGGCTTCTACAATGAGCAGTTCTTC.

Ten or more counts support this clonotype. This sequence joins TRBV6-1 and TRBJ2-3; 8 nucleotides agree with TRBD1. The V and J ends lost 10 bases and 4 bases, in that order; junction bases with no gene match: 10. CDR3 size: 14 residues. Per germline, CDR1 MNHNS and CDR2 SASEGT. CDR3 DNA sequence: TGTGCCACCTCCTCGACAGGGGTCGCAGATACGCAGTATTTT. This codes for CATSSTGVADTQYF.

This clonotype was recorded at least ten times. This sequence joins TRBV3-1 and TRBJ2-1, with D possibly TRBD2 on 6 matching bases. This CDR3 spans 16 amino acids. Germline V gene data show CDR1 as LGHDT and CDR2 as YNNKEL (reference sequence). V lost 0 bases and J 3 bases, leaving 12 bases between the germline ends. CDR3 region: CASSQDVTSSYNEQFF. CDR3 in DNA: TGTGCCAGCAGCCAAGACGTCACTAGCAGCTACAATGAGCAGTTCTTC.

The rearrangement links TRBV28 to TRBJ2-1; 8 bases fit TRBD2. From germline, CDR1 is MDHEN and CDR2 SYDVKM. The CDR3 loop spans 17 amino acids. J gave up 4 bases and V 4 bases, and 12 bases lay outside the gene matches. CDR3 in amino acids: CASSSPLGGRSYNEQFF. The CDR3 nucleotides read TGTGCCAGCAGTTCCCCCTTGGGCGGGAGGAGTTACAATGAGCAGTTCTTC.

V and J are TRBV24-1 and TRBJ2-2, with TRBD1 as a possible D gene (6 bases). The CDR3 loop spans 13 amino acids. The germline V gene has CDR1 KGHDR and CDR2 SFDVKD. The V gene lost 10 bases and the J gene lost 0 bases, with 8 bases spanning the gap. The CDR3 sequence: CATGHPNTGELFF. In DNA form, the CDR3 reads TGTGCCACGGGACACCCGAACACCGGGGAGCTGTTTTTT.

This chain uses TRBV27 with TRBJ1-6; maybe TRBD1 (5 bases). The CDR3 length is 14 residues. Trimming pared 3 bases from V and 8 bases from J, leaving 11 bases between. CDR1 is MNHEY, CDR2 SMNVEV, per germline (reference sequence). The DNA for the CDR3 is TGTGCCAGCAGTTTTGAGGGCAGGGATTCACCCCTCCACTTT. Protein: CASSFEGRDSPLHF.

This clonotype was seen many times. This sequence joins TRBV28 and TRBJ2-1, with 10 bases identical to TRBD1. CDR1 MDHEN and CDR2 SYDVKM come from the germline V gene. The junction had 20 bases not matched to a gene; V was cut back by 6 bases and J by 3 bases. This CDR3 comprises 20 residues. This CDR3 reads CASRQTGTGVARGIYNEQFF. Here the CDR3 DNA reads TGTGCCAGCAGGCAAACCGGGACAGGGGTGGCGCGGGGCATCTACAATGAGCAGTTCTTC.

V gene TRBV4-1 combines with J gene TRBJ2-5, with 8 bases identical to TRBD1. CDR1 MGHRA and CDR2 YSYEKL come from the germline V gene. CDR3 length: 16 residues. The V segment lost 4 bases and the J segment 3 bases; nucleotides outside the gene matches: 10. The CDR3 region has the DNA TGCGCCAGCAGCCTCCGGACAGGGCTCGATAAAGAGACCCAGTACTTC. It codes for CASSLRTGLDKETQYF.

The rearrangement uses TRBV6-1 and TRBJ1-1; unclear D gene. Germline V gene lookup returns CDR1 MNHNS and CDR2 SASEGT. The CDR3 totals 12 residues. V lost 6 bases and J 5 bases, leaving 10 bases between the germline ends. DNA for the CDR3: TGTGCCAGCAGAAAGGATGGTACTGAAGCTTTCTTT. The encoded protein is CASRKDGTEAFF.

This clonotype showed up many times. The chain combines TRBV5-1 with TRBJ1-3; D is possibly TRBD1 (6 bases). V lost 4 bases and J lost 3, with 11 bases in between. The V gene's germline CDR1 is SGHRS and CDR2 YFSETQ. The length of the CDR3 is 14 residues. In DNA form, the CDR3 reads TGCGCCAGCAGCACACAGGGAGGTGGAAACACCATATATTTT. Protein product: CASSTQGGGNTIYF.

As concerns this clonotype: This may stem from a read error, because a much larger clone lies one nucleotide away. In this CDR3 the conserved last residue, phenylalanine or tryptophan, is missing, so a read error is likely. The chain uses TRBV28 and TRBJ2-7; 7 bases match TRBD1. The CDR3 contains 15 residues. The V segment lost 6 bases and the J segment 1 base; nucleotides outside the gene matches: 9. Germline assignment: CDR1 MDHEN and CDR2 SYDVKM. The chain's CDR3 is CASSPRDSASYEQYL. CDR3 coding DNA: TGTGCCAGCAGCCCCCGGGACAGTGCATCCTACGAGCAGTACCTC.

Written as DNA, the CDR3 is TGTGCCAGCAGCCATAGGAACACCGGGGAGCTGTTTTTT. It codes for CASSHRNTGELFF. The chain links TRBV5-6 to TRBJ2-2; the D is unclear. The CDR3 is 13 residues long. Per germline, CDR1 SGHDT and CDR2 YYEEEE. V lost 4 bases, J lost 1 base, and 5 bases lay in between.

Many counts were recorded for this clonotype. The chain has TRBV2 and TRBJ2-7; D not certain. The CDR3 extends over 13 amino acids. Between the trimmed V and J ends, which lost 6 bases and 1 base, there was a span of 10 bases. Germline V gene lookup returns CDR1 SNHLY and CDR2 FYNNEI. The CDR3 here is CASSDVKSYEQYF. The CDR3 bases are TGTGCCAGCAGCGACGTCAAATCCTACGAGCAGTACTTC.

The table lists this clonotype with many counts. This rearrangement joins TRBV10-3 to TRBJ2-7; D remains ambiguous. The V end was cut by 3 bases, the J end by 0 bases, with 12 bases between. The germline CDR1 and CDR2 sequences are ENHRY and SYGVKD. This CDR3 has 15 amino acids. In DNA, the CDR3 is TGTGCCATCAGTGACGGGCAGGAGAGCTCCTACGAGCAGTACTTC. Translation gives CAISDGQESSYEQYF.

The chain joins TRBV10-3 to TRBJ1-6; D not certain. Germline CDR1 and CDR2: ENHRY and SYGVKD. CDR3 length: 12 amino acids. The germline V and J ends were trimmed by 3 bases and 6 bases, with 3 bases remaining between them. This CDR3 reads CAISDGNSPLHF. The CDR3 DNA is TGTGCCATCAGTGACGGTAATTCACCCCTCCACTTT.

This chain uses TRBV11-2 with TRBJ2-1; D ambiguous. The CDR3 has 14 amino acids. V was shortened by 3 bases and J by 8 bases, with 14 bases between the two germline ends. In germline, CDR1 is SGHAT, CDR2 FQNNGV. The CDR3 is CASSFRRPGDEQFF. CDR3 in DNA: TGTGCCAGCAGCTTCCGCCGCCCAGGCGATGAGCAGTTCTTC. The full variable domain, completed using reference TRBV11-2 and TRBJ2-1, is EAGVAQSPRYKIIEKRQSVAFWCNPISGHATLYWYQQILGQGPKLLIQFQNNGVVDDSQLPKDRFSAERLKGVDSTLKIQPAKLEDSAVYLCASSFRRPGDEQFFGPGTRLTVL.

In its sample, this clonotype was seen once. The CDR3 reads CASNRPAGGPYEQYF. Here the CDR3 DNA reads TGTGCCAGCAACCGCCCAGCGGGAGGGCCCTACGAGCAGTACTTC. The gene calls are TRBV6-2 or TRBV6-3 and TRBJ2-7, with 10 bases aligning to TRBD2. The CDR3 contains 15 residues. Losses at the gene ends were 7 bases for V and 2 bases for J; bases not matched to a gene: 8. Per germline, CDR1 MNHEY and CDR2 SVGEGT.